The rows below give T cell receptor beta chains drawn from one sample of a study of blood T cell repertoires in COVID-19. Produced via immunoSEQ multiplex PCR; TCRdb's table is partial and in-frame only. The sample has around 230,000 clones; over 75% are singletons. The sample taken for sequencing was peripheral blood. Every receptor here comes from a man aged 45 to 65 with COVID-19, enrolled during active disease. The CDR3 runs from the conserved cysteine through the conserved F or W. D genes are given only for firm matches. A clone size is listed for some rows: how often the clone was seen (once, few, many), or a class if it is expanded.

NA	TRBD1	TRBV19	TRBJ1-2	CASTRNDRVNYGYTF	TGTGCCAGTACCAGGAATGACAGGGTGAACTATGGCTACACCTTC
NA	TRBD1	TRBV11-3	TRBJ2-2	CASSYGQGETGELFF	TGTGCCAGCAGCTATGGACAGGGTGAAACCGGGGAGCTGTTTTTT
NA	TRBD2	TRBV6-6	TRBJ2-1	CASRRGLASDNEQFF	TGTGCCAGCAGACGGGGACTAGCAAGCGACAATGAGCAGTTCTTC
NA	TRBD1	TRBV6-2/TRBV6-3	TRBJ1-1	CASSYHPPGQGARFEAFF	TGTGCCAGCAGTTACCATCCCCCGGGACAGGGGGCTAGGTTTGAAGCTTTCTTT
NA	NA	TRBV27	TRBJ1-6	CASRRGSYNSPLHF	TGTGCCAGCAGAAGGGGGAGCTATAATTCACCCCTCCACTTT
NA	TRBD1	TRBV16	TRBJ2-1	CASSQSRRQGKNEQFF	TGTGCCAGCAGCCAATCGCGTAGACAGGGCAAGAATGAGCAGTTCTTC
once	NA	TRBV10-3	TRBJ2-5	CAIRSDSGQETQYF	TGTGCCATCAGATCGGACAGCGGCCAAGAGACCCAGTACTTC
NA	NA	TRBV5-4	TRBJ1-2	CASSLASSGGYTF	TGTGCCAGCAGCTTGGCTTCGTCCGGGGGCTACACCTTC
NA	NA	TRBV2	TRBJ2-7	CASSGTTSAYEQYF	TGTGCCAGCAGCGGAACTACCTCCGCCTACGAGCAGTACTTC
NA	NA	TRBV3-1/TRBV3-2	TRBJ2-4	CASSQDVGPGDIQYF	TGTGCCAGCAGCCAAGACGTAGGACCAGGGGACATTCAGTACTTC
NA	NA	TRBV11-2	TRBJ1-6	CASSPQYSGNSPLHF	TGTGCCAGCAGCCCGCAATACAGCGGGAATTCACCCCTCCACTTT
NA	TRBD2	TRBV23-1	TRBJ2-1	CASCPTGLALNEQFF	TGCGCCAGCTGCCCCACGGGACTAGCGCTGAATGAGCAGTTCTTC
once	TRBD2	TRBV28	TRBJ2-5	CASTVLGGGLAEETQYF	TGTGCCAGCACCGTTCTCGGGGGTGGACTAGCGGAGGAGACCCAGTACTTC
NA	NA	TRBV7-6	TRBJ2-5	CASSLEIDRPQETQYF	TGTGCCAGCAGCTTAGAGATAGACAGACCTCAAGAGACCCAGTACTTC
NA	TRBD2	TRBV18	TRBJ2-1	CASSPTSGRPSAAYNEQFF	TGTGCCAGCTCACCAACTAGCGGGAGACCTTCCGCGGCCTACAATGAGCAGTTCTTC
once	NA	TRBV5-1	TRBJ1-1	CASSLTGLTNTEAFF	TGCGCCAGCAGCTTGACAGGACTAACGAACACTGAAGCTTTCTTT
NA	NA	TRBV2	TRBJ1-2	CASSDGGVTF	TGTGCCAGCAGTGACGGCGGTGTTACCTTC
once	NA	TRBV15	TRBJ2-3	CATSRDVAGTDTQYF	TGTGCCACCAGCAGAGATGTGGCAGGCACAGATACGCAGTATTTT
NA	TRBD1	TRBV18	TRBJ1-2	CASSTGTGNYGYTF	TGTGCCAGCTCGACCGGGACAGGGAACTATGGCTACACCTTC
NA	NA	TRBV19	TRBJ2-3	CASRKGQNTDTQYF	TGTGCCAGTAGGAAAGGACAGAACACAGATACGCAGTATTTT
NA	NA	TRBV7-9	TRBJ1-1	CASSVGWGMNTEAFF	TGTGCCAGCAGCGTAGGTTGGGGCATGAACACTGAAGCTTTCTTT